These 19 T cell receptor beta chains came from one sample sequenced in a study of blood T cell repertoires in COVID-19. Profiling relied on immunoSEQ multiplex PCR, and the TCRdb table lists in-frame clones only, not all of them. The table includes about 90,000 clones, approximately 92% detected once. Sequencing was performed on peripheral blood. The receptors stem from a woman aged 55 to 70 with active COVID-19.

This clone showed up just once. This chain uses TRBV3-1 (or the pseudogene TRBV3-2) with TRBJ2-5; possible D gene TRBD2, 6 bases. Germline CDR1 reads LGHDT; CDR2 reads YNNKEL (reference sequence). V lost 4 bases and J 5 bases, leaving 11 bases between the germline ends. This CDR3 has 13 amino acids. The CDR3 sequence: CASSLRGRETQYF. The CDR3 nucleotides are TGTGCCAGCAGCCTCCGTGGGAGGGAGACCCAGTACTTC.

The chain carries TRBV4-1 and TRBJ2-3; no clear D gene. Trimming left V 0 bases short and J 3 bases short, with 16 bases between. The CDR3 sequence is 17 residues long. Germline-derived CDR1 and CDR2 are MGHRA and YSYEKL. DNA of the CDR3: TGCGCCAGCAGCCAAGATGTACCCATTGTTCGGACAGATACGCAGTATTTT. It codes for CASSQDVPIVRTDTQYF.

V is TRBV2 and J is TRBJ2-7, with TRBD1 identical over 9 bases. CDR1 is SNHLY, CDR2 FYNNEI, per germline. The CDR3 runs 15 residues. V was clipped by 7 bases and J by 5 bases; unmatched bases: 12. The CDR3, as DNA: TGTGCCAGCACCAACCCTCCGGGACAGGGAAACGAGCAGTACTTC. Protein sequence: CASTNPPGQGNEQYF.

The chain is built from TRBV7-2 and TRBJ1-2, with D hard to call. The germline V and J ends were trimmed by 2 bases and 4 bases, with 5 bases remaining between them. The CDR3 has 12 amino acids. Germline V gene data show CDR1 as SGHTA and CDR2 as FQGNSA. CDR3 bases: TGTGCCAGCAGCTTACAAGCCTATGGCTACACCTTC. Encoded protein: CASSLQAYGYTF.

This sequence joins TRBV9 and TRBJ2-3, with unresolved D. The CDR3 totals 13 residues. With 3 bases removed from V and 2 bases from J, the gap between germline ends came to 7 bases. Germline V gene lookup returns CDR1 SGDLS and CDR2 YYNGEE. DNA for the CDR3: TGTGCCAGCAGCGAGCAGGTCACAGATACGCAGTATTTT. Translating gives CASSEQVTDTQYF.

For the CDR3, the DNA is TGTGCCAGCAGTTACTCTGCCAGGGGGACTGAAGCTTTCTTT. It yields the protein CASSYSARGTEAFF. The gene calls are TRBV6-2 or TRBV6-3 and TRBJ1-1; 7 positions agree with TRBD1. Trimming cost V 0 bases and J 5 bases; bases outside gene matches: 3. The CDR3 runs to 14 residues. Germline V gene lookup returns CDR1 MNHEY and CDR2 SVGEGT.

V is TRBV2 and J is TRBJ1-2; 10 nucleotides agree with TRBD1. CDR3 length equals 15 residues. CDR1 SNHLY and CDR2 FYNNEI come from the germline V gene. After removal of 6 bases from V and 6 bases from J, the junction contained 10 bases not matched to a gene. CDR3: CASSLRTGGSDGYTF. The CDR3 DNA sequence: TGTGCCAGCAGCCTTAGGACAGGGGGATCGGATGGCTACACCTTC. Looking up the rest from reference TRBV2 and TRBJ1-2 gives the full variable domain: EPEVTQTPSHQVTQMGQEVILRCVPISNHLYFYWYRQILGQKVEFLVSFYNNEISEKSEIFDDQFSVERPDGSNFTLKIRSTKLEDSAMYFCASSLRTGGSDGYTFGSGTRLTVV.

V usage is TRBV11-2 and J usage is TRBJ1-2; D not resolved. Trimming took 1 base from V and 1 from J, leaving 13 bases between them. This CDR3 region has 16 residues. Germline lookup yields CDR1 SGHAT and CDR2 FQNNGV. The CDR3 loop is CASSLGVAVINYGYTF. CDR3 in DNA: TGTGCCAGCAGCTTAGGAGTAGCAGTCATTAACTATGGCTACACCTTC.

This chain connects TRBV4-3 to TRBJ2-3; 7 nucleotides agree with TRBD1. Germline V lookup: CDR1 LGHNA, CDR2 YSLEER. This CDR3 region has 17 residues. V was pared by 1 base and J by 0 bases, with 7 bases of the junction left unmatched. The CDR3 DNA is TGCGCCAGCAGCCAAGCACAGGGGAGTCCTAGCACAGATACGCAGTATTTT. Its translation: CASSQAQGSPSTDTQYF.

The chain links TRBV6-2 or TRBV6-3 to TRBJ1-1; D remains ambiguous. This CDR3 has 16 residues. CDR1 and CDR2 (germline): MNHEY, SVGEGT. Trimming took 2 bases from V and 0 from J, leaving 13 bases between them. The CDR3: CASSYEEGGVNTEAFF. The CDR3 DNA follows: TGTGCCAGCAGTTACGAGGAGGGCGGAGTGAACACTGAAGCTTTCTTT.

This chain links TRBV28 with TRBJ2-4; 13 nucleotides align to TRBD2. There are 17 residues in the CDR3. Trimming removed 5 bases from V and 9 bases from J; junction bases left unmatched: 13. CDR1 and CDR2 from the germline V gene are MDHEN and SYDVKM. The CDR3, as DNA: TGTGCCAGCAGTGCAACGGGACTAGCGGGAAACAGAGGCATTCAGTACTTC. It specifies CASSATGLAGNRGIQYF.

The chain is built from TRBV2 and TRBJ2-5; 8 nucleotides match TRBD1. Per the germline V gene, CDR1 is SNHLY and CDR2 is FYNNEI. Germline trimming cut 5 bases from V and 2 bases from J; bases unmatched to any gene: 7. The CDR3 totals 15 residues. CDR3 amino acids: CASSRNRGAQETQYF. The DNA for the CDR3 is TGTGCCAGCAGTCGTAACAGGGGGGCACAAGAGACCCAGTACTTC.

V gene TRBV6-5 combines with J gene TRBJ2-7, with TRBD1 matching over 8 bases. Germline loops: CDR1 MNHEY, CDR2 SVGAGI. The V gene end was trimmed by 1 base and the J gene end by 6 bases; junction bases not matched to a gene: 8. This CDR3 region has 15 residues. CDR3 loop: CASSYYGQGRSEQYF. The CDR3, as DNA: TGTGCCAGCAGTTACTACGGACAGGGCCGTTCCGAGCAGTACTTC.

The chain joins TRBV2 to TRBJ1-4, with D perhaps matching TRBD1 (6 bases). The V and J ends lost 5 bases and 3 bases respectively, with 13 bases between them. Germline-derived CDR1 and CDR2 are SNHLY and FYNNEI. The CDR3 sequence is 15 residues long. Here the CDR3 DNA reads TGTGCCAGCAGTTCAAACAGGGCACCTAATGAAAAACTGTTTTTT. Translation gives CASSSNRAPNEKLFF.

A single count supports this clone. This chain joins TRBV7-8 and TRBJ2-1, with 12 bases matching TRBD2. This CDR3 contains 15 residues. Germline CDR1 SGHVS, CDR2 FQNEAQ. J lost 1 base, V lost 10 bases, and 5 bases had no gene match. CDR3 protein: CATRTSGISYNEQFF. The CDR3 region has the DNA TGTGCCACTCGGACTAGCGGGATTTCCTACAATGAGCAGTTCTTC.

V and J are TRBV18 and TRBJ2-5; the D gene is possibly TRBD2 (5 bases). Trimming left V 4 bases short and J 3 bases short, with 15 bases between. Per the germline V gene, CDR1 is KGHSH and CDR2 is LQKENI. This CDR3 is built from 15 residues. The CDR3 DNA is TGTGCCAGCTCACTCACGGCCCGGGGAAAAGAGACCCAGTACTTC. Translated: CASSLTARGKETQYF.

The V gene is TRBV9, the J gene TRBJ2-1; TRBD2 aligns across 7 bases. Looked up from germline, CDR1 is SGDLS and CDR2 is YYNGEE. The V and J ends lost 4 bases and 0 bases, in that order; junction bases with no gene match: 7. This CDR3 has 16 residues. CDR3: CASSPFGGGSYNEQFF. DNA for the CDR3: TGTGCCAGCAGCCCCTTTGGGGGGGGCTCCTACAATGAGCAGTTCTTC.

The chain couples TRBV5-4 to TRBJ1-2; 7 bases are shared with TRBD1. Germline CDR1 reads SGHNT; CDR2 reads YYREEE (reference sequence). This CDR3 is 14 amino acids long. With 4 bases clipped from V and 5 bases from J, the junction kept 8 bases outside the gene matches. CDR3 DNA: TGTGCCAGCAGCCTACCGACAGGGTGGTATGGCTACACCTTC. It yields the protein CASSLPTGWYGYTF. Looking up the rest from reference TRBV5-4 and TRBJ1-2 gives the full variable domain: ETGVTQSPTHLIKTRGQQVTLRCSSQSGHNTVSWYQQALGQGPQFIFQYYREEENGRGNFPPRFSGLQFPNYSSELNVNALELDDSALYLCASSLPTGWYGYTFGSGTRLTVV.

This chain uses TRBV10-3 with TRBJ2-3; 7 bases map to TRBD1. V shed 9 bases, J shed 1 base, and the junction held 4 bases outside the gene matches. The CDR3 loop spans 13 amino acids. From germline, CDR1 is ENHRY and CDR2 SYGVKD. In DNA form, the CDR3 reads TGTGCCATACAGGGGCGAGGCACAGATACGCAGTATTTT. Protein sequence: CAIQGRGTDTQYF.